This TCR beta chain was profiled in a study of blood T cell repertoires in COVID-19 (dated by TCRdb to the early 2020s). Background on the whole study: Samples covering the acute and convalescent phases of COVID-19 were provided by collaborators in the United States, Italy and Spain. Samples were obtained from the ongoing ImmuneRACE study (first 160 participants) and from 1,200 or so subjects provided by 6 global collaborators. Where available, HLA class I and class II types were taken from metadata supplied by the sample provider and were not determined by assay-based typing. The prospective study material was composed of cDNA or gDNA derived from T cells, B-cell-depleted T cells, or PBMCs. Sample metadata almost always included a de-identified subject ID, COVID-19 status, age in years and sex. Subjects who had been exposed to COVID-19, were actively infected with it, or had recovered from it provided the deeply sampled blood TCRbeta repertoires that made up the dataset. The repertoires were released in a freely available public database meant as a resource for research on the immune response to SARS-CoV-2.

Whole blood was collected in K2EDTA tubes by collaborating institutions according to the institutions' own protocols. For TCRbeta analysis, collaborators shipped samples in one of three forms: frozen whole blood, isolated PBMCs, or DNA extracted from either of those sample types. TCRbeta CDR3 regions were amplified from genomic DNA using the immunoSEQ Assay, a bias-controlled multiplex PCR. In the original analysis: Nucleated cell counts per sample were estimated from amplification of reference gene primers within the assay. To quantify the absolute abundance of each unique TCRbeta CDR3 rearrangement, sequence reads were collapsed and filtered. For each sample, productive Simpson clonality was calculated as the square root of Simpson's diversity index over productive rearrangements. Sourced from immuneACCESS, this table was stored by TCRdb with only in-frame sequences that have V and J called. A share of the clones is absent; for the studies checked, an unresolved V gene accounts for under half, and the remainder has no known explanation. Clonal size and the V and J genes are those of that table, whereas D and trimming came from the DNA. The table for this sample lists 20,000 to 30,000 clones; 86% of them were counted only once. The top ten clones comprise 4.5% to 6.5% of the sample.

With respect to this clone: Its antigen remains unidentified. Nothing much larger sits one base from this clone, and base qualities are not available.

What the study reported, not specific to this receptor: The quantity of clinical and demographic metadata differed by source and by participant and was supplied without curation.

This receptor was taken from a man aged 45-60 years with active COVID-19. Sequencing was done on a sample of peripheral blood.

The CDR3 reads CASSESNRGVYEQYF. In nucleotide form, the sequence is TGCGCCAGCAGTGAGAGTAACAGGGGAGTCTACGAGCAGTACTTC. The V and J segments used are TRBV10-2 and TRBJ2-7, with 7 bases matching TRBD1. The CDR3, cysteine through phenylalanine, is 15 amino acids long. The read is trimmed to its CDR3 DNA, 45 bases read in frame from base 1. Trimming leaves V shorter by 2 bases and J shorter by 3 bases, with the junction holding 7 bases beyond the gene matches. For CDR1 and CDR2, the germline V gene lists WSHSY and SAAADI.